Only one count was recorded for the clone carrying this T cell receptor beta chain. The data are from a study of shared clonotypes between healthy human individuals. Amplification in unsorted PBMC replicate PCRs started from around 0.3 ug DNA, which equals around 31,000 T cell genomes. Profiled with immunoSEQ multiplex PCR; TCRdb holds only in-frame clones, not every one. Here the sample spans 450,000 or so clones, about 74% being singletons. HIV-negative, healthy adults without recent acute infections or vaccinations were the donors. The V gene lost 6 bases and the J gene lost 0 bases, with 11 bases spanning the gap. In germline, CDR1 is SGHTA, CDR2 FQGTGA. This CDR3 has 14 residues.

The chain combines TRBV7-3 with TRBJ1-1; weak D call: TRBD1 (6 bases). The sequenced sample consisted of PBMCs. The sequence came from a woman aged 40 to 50 in good health. Some clones in this sample may be carry-over from other donors' samples. This chain's CDR3 is CASRPDRMNTEAFF. CDR3 coding DNA: TGTGCCAGCAGGCCTGACAGGATGAACACTGAAGCTTTCTTT.